The 20 T cell receptor beta chains below all came from one sample that was sequenced in a study of T cell responses to AZD1222 COVID-19 vaccine. Produced via immunoSEQ multiplex PCR; TCRdb's table is partial and in-frame only. This table has about 150,000 clones, 80% to 95% appearing once. The source material was peripheral blood, sampled 28 days after the second AZD1222 dose. The receptors shown here come from an adult who received the AZD1222 COVID-19 vaccine.

V usage is TRBV6-4 and J usage is TRBJ2-7; unclear D gene. This CDR3 region has 13 residues. CDR1 MRHNA and CDR2 SNTAGT come from the germline V gene. Trimming took 1 base from V and 2 from J, leaving 6 bases between them. CDR3 amino acids: CASSDFSPYEQYF. The CDR3 region has the DNA TGTGCCAGCAGTGACTTCTCTCCCTACGAGCAGTACTTC.

This rearrangement joins TRBV3-1 (or the pseudogene TRBV3-2) to TRBJ2-1, with 7 bases fitting TRBD2. The CDR3 consists of 15 residues. The ends lost 4 bases at V and 2 bases at J; junction bases unmatched: 5. Germline lookup yields CDR1 LGHDT and CDR2 YNNKEL (reference sequence). Here the CDR3 reads CASSRGSVPYNEQFF. DNA of the CDR3: TGTGCCAGCAGCCGCGGGAGTGTGCCCTACAATGAGCAGTTCTTC.

Details on this clone: This same CDR3 is encoded by further DNA sequences in the sample. The V gene is TRBV7-9, the J gene TRBJ1-1; weak D call: TRBD1 (6 bases). The CDR3 has 13 residues. The germline gives CDR1 SEHNR, CDR2 FQNEAQ (reference sequence). Trimming removed 5 bases from V and 1 base from J, with 8 bases in between. The CDR3 coding sequence is TGTGCCAGCAGCCGGACAGAGAACACTGAAGCTTTCTTT. Its translation is CASSRTENTEAFF.

The chain employs TRBV7-3 and TRBJ2-1, with TRBD1 matching over 9 bases. V lost 3 bases and J lost 9; bases outside the gene matches: 3. From germline, CDR1 is SGHTA and CDR2 FQGTGA. CDR3 length: 13 amino acids. This chain's CDR3 is CASSFQDRGEQFF. As DNA, the CDR3 is TGTGCCAGCAGCTTCCAGGACAGGGGTGAGCAGTTCTTC.

The J gene is TRBJ2-5, the V gene TRBV27, with D tentatively TRBD1 (6 bases). CDR1 is MNHEY, CDR2 SMNVEV, per germline (reference sequence). This CDR3 is built from 13 residues. V lost 8 bases and J 3 bases, leaving 13 bases between the germline ends. The CDR3 loop is CASALTGKETQYF. In DNA, the CDR3 is TGTGCCAGCGCCCTTACAGGGAAAGAGACCCAGTACTTC.

The chain joins TRBV2 to TRBJ2-1, with 10 bases matching TRBD2. V shed 4 bases, J shed 7 bases, and the junction held 7 bases outside the gene matches. Germline V gene sequence: CDR1 SNHLY, CDR2 FYNNEI. The CDR3 length is 15 residues. This chain's CDR3 is CASSVRAGGGNEQFF. CDR3 nucleotides: TGTGCCAGCAGTGTTCGAGCGGGAGGGGGAAATGAGCAGTTCTTC.

The chain joins TRBV7-9 to TRBJ2-7; D gene ambiguous. The CDR3 length is 12 residues. V was trimmed by 6 bases and J by 6 bases, leaving 12 bases between them. Germline V gene lookup returns CDR1 SEHNR and CDR2 FQNEAQ (reference sequence). CDR3 sequence reads: CASSPGHPEQYF. For the CDR3, the DNA is TGTGCCAGCAGTCCCGGGCACCCCGAGCAGTACTTC.

V and J are TRBV18 and TRBJ2-7; 13 bases fit TRBD2. The CDR3 runs to 15 residues. In germline, CDR1 is KGHSH, CDR2 LQKENI. Germline trimming cut 3 bases from V and 5 bases from J; bases unmatched to any gene: 4. Written as DNA, the CDR3 is TGTGCCAGCTCACCCGGGACTAGCGGGATCGACGAGCAGTACTTC. This gives the protein CASSPGTSGIDEQYF. The complete variable domain, with remaining parts taken from reference TRBV18 and TRBJ2-7, reads NAGVMQNPRHLVRRRGQEARLRCSPMKGHSHVYWYRQLPEEGLKFMVYLQKENIIDESGMPKERFSAEFPKEGPSILRIQQVVRGDSAAYFCASSPGTSGIDEQYFGPGTRLTVT.

The chain uses TRBV30 and TRBJ1-2; D gene uncertain. V lost 3 bases to trimming and J lost 4 bases, with 15 bases between them. This CDR3 spans 14 amino acids. Germline CDR1 and CDR2: GTSNPN and SVGIG (reference sequence). The CDR3 DNA is TGTGCCTGGAGACAAGATAGGACGGGCTATGGCTACACCTTC. Its translation is CAWRQDRTGYGYTF.

Here the CDR3 DNA reads TGCAGCGTCGCGGTGACAGGGGATAATCAGCCCCAGCATTTT. Its protein product is CSVAVTGDNQPQHF. The chain has TRBV29-1 and TRBJ1-5, with TRBD1 identical over 8 bases. The germline V gene has CDR1 SQVTM and CDR2 ANQGSEA. The junction had 8 bases not matched to a gene; V was cut back by 6 bases and J by 4 bases. The CDR3 totals 14 residues.

This chain links TRBV7-2 with TRBJ1-1; D is uncertain. The CDR3 has 13 residues. V was cut by 4 bases and J by 4 bases, with 10 bases left in between. Germline loops: CDR1 SGHTA, CDR2 FQGNSA. For the CDR3, the DNA is TGTGCCAGCAGCTCCGGGATGGGCACTGAAGCTTTCTTT. This sequence encodes CASSSGMGTEAFF.

The chain carries TRBV19 and TRBJ2-7; 9 nucleotides match TRBD1. This CDR3 is built from 15 residues. J gave up 2 bases and V 5 bases, and 7 bases lay outside the gene matches. The germline CDR1 and CDR2 sequences are LNHDA and SQIVND (reference sequence). CDR3 residues: CASSDSGQGPYEQYF. The CDR3 DNA sequence: TGTGCCAGTAGTGACTCGGGACAGGGCCCCTACGAGCAGTACTTC.

This chain uses TRBV3-1 (or the pseudogene TRBV3-2) with TRBJ1-2; TRBD1 aligns across 8 bases. Germline lookup yields CDR1 LGHDT and CDR2 YNNKEL (reference sequence). Trimming at V came to 5 bases and at J to 8 bases, leaving 10 bases not matched to a gene. The CDR3 consists of 14 residues. CDR3 amino acids: CASSARQGTLGYTF. The CDR3 DNA is TGTGCCAGCAGCGCCCGACAGGGGACTTTAGGCTACACCTTC.

J is TRBJ1-3 and V is TRBV11-2; D remains ambiguous. The CDR3 runs to 16 residues. Trimming removed 1 base at V and 0 bases at J, with 10 bases between. In germline, CDR1 is SGHAT, CDR2 FQNNGV. This CDR3 reads CASSLVLSRSGNTIYF. As DNA, the CDR3 is TGTGCCAGCAGCTTAGTTCTAAGCCGCTCTGGAAACACCATATATTTT.

The chain employs TRBV6-2 or TRBV6-3 and TRBJ1-5, with unresolved D. The CDR3 contains 14 residues. V dropped 0 bases and J dropped 7 bases, with 10 bases sitting between them. The germline V gene has CDR1 MNHEY and CDR2 SVGEGT. CDR3 sequence (DNA): TGTGCCAGCAGTTACTCGAGTGACGACCAGCCCCAGCATTTT. Its translation: CASSYSSDDQPQHF.

The chain carries TRBV19 and TRBJ2-7; 9 bases line up with TRBD1. J gave up 3 bases and V 4 bases, and 10 bases lay outside the gene matches. Germline V gene data show CDR1 as LNHDA and CDR2 as SQIVND (reference sequence). The CDR3 consists of 16 residues. CDR3 bases: TGTGCCAGTAGTAAGAGCCCGGGACAGGGAATCTACGAGCAGTACTTC. This sequence encodes CASSKSPGQGIYEQYF.

The count of this clone is one. This sequence joins TRBV5-1 and TRBJ1-1; TRBD1 aligns across 9 bases. The CDR3 length is 13 residues. From germline, CDR1 is SGHRS and CDR2 YFSETQ. V was pared by 4 bases and J by 12 bases, with 10 bases of the junction left unmatched. The CDR3 loop is CASSPFLQGASFF. CDR3 in DNA: TGCGCCAGCAGCCCCTTCCTACAGGGGGCTTCTTTCTTT.

This chain connects TRBV25-1 to TRBJ2-1; D is unresolved. V dropped 1 base and J dropped 13 bases, with 8 bases sitting between them. From germline, CDR1 is MGHDK and CDR2 SYGVNS. The CDR3 is 11 amino acids. CDR3 sequence: CASSEFHTQFF. The CDR3 DNA sequence: TGTGCCAGCAGTGAATTCCACACCCAGTTCTTC.

The chain is built from TRBV7-2 and TRBJ1-2, with 8 nucleotides matching TRBD1. Germline V gives CDR1 SGHTA, CDR2 FQGNSA. The CDR3 length is 14 residues. J lost 4 bases, V lost 1 base, and 2 bases had no gene match. CDR3 sequence (DNA): TGTGCCAGCAGCTTAGGGGGGACAGGCTATGGCTACACCTTC. Amino acid sequence: CASSLGGTGYGYTF.

V usage is TRBV4-2 and J usage is TRBJ2-7; 14 bases fit TRBD2. The germline gives CDR1 LGHNA, CDR2 YNFKEQ. The CDR3 is 16 residues long. Trimming at V came to 5 bases and at J to 4 bases, leaving 7 bases not matched to a gene. CDR3 sequence: CASSYGTSGSGYEQYF. In nucleotides, the CDR3 is TGTGCCAGCAGCTACGGGACTAGCGGGAGCGGGTACGAGCAGTACTTC.